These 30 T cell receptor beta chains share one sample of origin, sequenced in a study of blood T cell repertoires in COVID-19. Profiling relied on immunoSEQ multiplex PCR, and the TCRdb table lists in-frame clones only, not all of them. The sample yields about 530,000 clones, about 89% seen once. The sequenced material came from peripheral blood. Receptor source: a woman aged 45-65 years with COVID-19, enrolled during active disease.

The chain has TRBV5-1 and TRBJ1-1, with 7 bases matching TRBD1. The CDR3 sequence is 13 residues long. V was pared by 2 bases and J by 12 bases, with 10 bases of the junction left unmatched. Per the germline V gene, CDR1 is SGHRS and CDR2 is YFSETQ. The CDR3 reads CASSLTGTEEPFF. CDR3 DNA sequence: TGCGCCAGCAGCTTAACCGGGACAGAGGAGCCTTTCTTT. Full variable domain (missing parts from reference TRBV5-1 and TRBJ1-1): KAGVTQTPRYLIKTRGQQVTLSCSPISGHRSVSWYQQTPGQGLQFLFEYFSETQRNKGNFPGRFSGRQFSNSRSEMNVSTLELGDSALYLCASSLTGTEEPFFGQGTRLTVV.

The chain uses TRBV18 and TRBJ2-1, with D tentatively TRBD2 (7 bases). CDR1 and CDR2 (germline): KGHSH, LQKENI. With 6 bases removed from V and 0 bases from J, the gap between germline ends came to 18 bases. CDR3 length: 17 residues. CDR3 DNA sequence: TGTGCCAGCTCTCCTACGTTGCGGGGGCCCTCCTACAATGAGCAGTTCTTC. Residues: CASSPTLRGPSYNEQFF. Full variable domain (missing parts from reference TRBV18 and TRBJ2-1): NAGVMQNPRHLVRRRGQEARLRCSPMKGHSHVYWYRQLPEEGLKFMVYLQKENIIDESGMPKERFSAEFPKEGPSILRIQQVVRGDSAAYFCASSPTLRGPSYNEQFFGPGTRLTVL.

The CDR3 reads CASSESGTGEQYF. For the CDR3, the DNA is TGTGCCAGCAGCGAATCCGGGACAGGCGAGCAGTACTTC. This chain joins TRBV12-3 or TRBV12-4 and TRBJ2-7; 8 positions match TRBD1. This CDR3 has 13 amino acids. Trimming at V came to 6 bases and at J to 6 bases, leaving 7 bases not matched to a gene.

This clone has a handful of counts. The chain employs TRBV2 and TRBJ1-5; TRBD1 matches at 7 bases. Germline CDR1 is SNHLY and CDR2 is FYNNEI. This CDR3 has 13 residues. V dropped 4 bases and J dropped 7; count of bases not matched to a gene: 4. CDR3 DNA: TGTGCCAGCAGTGGACAGGGAGGCCAGCCCCAGCATTTT. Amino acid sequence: CASSGQGGQPQHF.

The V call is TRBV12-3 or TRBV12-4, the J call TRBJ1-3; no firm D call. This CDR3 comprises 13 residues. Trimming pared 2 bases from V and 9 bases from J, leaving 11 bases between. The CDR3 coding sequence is TGTGCCAGCAGTTTAATCTCGTATTCCACCATATATTTT. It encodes CASSLISYSTIYF.

This chain's CDR3 is CASSLRGAFF. As DNA, the CDR3 is TGTGCCAGCAGCTTGCGAGGGGCTTTCTTT. V usage is TRBV5-8 and J usage is TRBJ1-1; D remains ambiguous. Germline assignment: CDR1 SGHTS and CDR2 YDEGEE. This CDR3 is built from 10 residues. V was cut by 1 base and J by 11 bases, with 6 bases left in between.

DNA for the CDR3: TGTGCCAGCAGCTTAACGGGCAGCAATGATGAGCAGTTCTTC. Translation gives CASSLTGSNDEQFF. This chain joins TRBV7-3 and TRBJ2-1, with D unclear. Trimming took 0 bases from V and 8 from J, leaving 11 bases between them. The CDR3 extends over 14 amino acids. Per germline, CDR1 SGHTA and CDR2 FQGTGA.

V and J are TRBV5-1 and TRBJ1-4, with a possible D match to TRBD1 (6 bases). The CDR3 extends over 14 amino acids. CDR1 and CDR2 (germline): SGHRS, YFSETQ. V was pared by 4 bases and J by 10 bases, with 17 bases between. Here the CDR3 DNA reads TGCGCCAGCAGCCAAAGGACAGCAGACCGAAAACTGTTTTTT. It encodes CASSQRTADRKLFF.

The CDR3 protein is CASSLMYSHSPLHF. CDR3 DNA: TGTGCCAGCAGCTTGATGTACTCCCATTCACCCCTCCACTTT. The genes are TRBV5-6 and TRBJ1-6, with D hard to call. In germline, CDR1 is SGHDT, CDR2 YYEEEE. Trimming took off 1 base at V and 8 bases at J, with 10 bases between the two ends. This CDR3 has 14 amino acids.

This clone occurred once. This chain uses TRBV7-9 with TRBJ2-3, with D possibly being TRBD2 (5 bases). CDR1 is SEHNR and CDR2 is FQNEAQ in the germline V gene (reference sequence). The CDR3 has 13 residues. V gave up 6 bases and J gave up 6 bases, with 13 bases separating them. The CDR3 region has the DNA TGTGCCAGCAGTTACACCTCGGGGGATACGCAGTATTTT. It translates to CASSYTSGDTQYF.

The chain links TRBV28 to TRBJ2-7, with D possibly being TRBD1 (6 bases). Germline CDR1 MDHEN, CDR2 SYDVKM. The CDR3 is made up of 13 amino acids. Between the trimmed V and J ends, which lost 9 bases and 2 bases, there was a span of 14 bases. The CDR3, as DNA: TGTGCCAGTTGCCGGGGACACCCCTACGAGCAGTACTTC. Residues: CASCRGHPYEQYF.

Written as DNA, the CDR3 is TGTGCCAGCAGTTTATCTTACCCACCCATTACTGACAGGAACTATGGCTACACCTTC. Translated: CASSLSYPPITDRNYGYTF. The chain couples TRBV28 to TRBJ1-2; tentative D call: TRBD1 (6 bases). Germline CDR1 and CDR2: MDHEN and SYDVKM. The CDR3 runs 19 residues. V lost 1 base and J 2 bases, leaving 23 bases between the germline ends.

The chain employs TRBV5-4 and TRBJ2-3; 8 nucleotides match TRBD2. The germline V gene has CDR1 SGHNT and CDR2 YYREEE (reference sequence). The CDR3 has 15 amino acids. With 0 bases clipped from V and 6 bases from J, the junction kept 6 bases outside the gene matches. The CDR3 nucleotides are TGTGCCAGCAGCTTGGTGGTAGCGGGAATGGATACGCAGTATTTT. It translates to CASSLVVAGMDTQYF.

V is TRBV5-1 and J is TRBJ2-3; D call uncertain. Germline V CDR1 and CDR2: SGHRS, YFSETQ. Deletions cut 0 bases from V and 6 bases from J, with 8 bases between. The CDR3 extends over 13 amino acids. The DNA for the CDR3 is TGCGCCAGCAGCTTGGACCGCGTGGATACGCAGTATTTT. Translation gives CASSLDRVDTQYF.

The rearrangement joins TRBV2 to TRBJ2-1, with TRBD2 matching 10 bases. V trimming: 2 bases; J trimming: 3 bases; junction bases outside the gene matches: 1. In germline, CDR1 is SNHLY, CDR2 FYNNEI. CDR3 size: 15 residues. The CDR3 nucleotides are TGTGCCAGCAGTGAAAAGCGGGGGGGCTACAATGAGCAGTTCTTC. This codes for CASSEKRGGYNEQFF.

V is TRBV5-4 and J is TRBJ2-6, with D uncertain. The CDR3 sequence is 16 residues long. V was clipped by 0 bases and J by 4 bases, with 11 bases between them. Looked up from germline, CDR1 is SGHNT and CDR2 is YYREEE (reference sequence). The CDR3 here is CASSLDGHGGANVLTF. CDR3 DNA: TGTGCCAGCAGCTTGGATGGGCACGGCGGGGCCAACGTCCTGACTTTC.

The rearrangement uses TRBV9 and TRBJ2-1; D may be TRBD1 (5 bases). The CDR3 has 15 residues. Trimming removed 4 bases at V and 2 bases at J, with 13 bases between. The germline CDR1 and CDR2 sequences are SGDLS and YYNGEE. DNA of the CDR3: TGTGCCAGCAGCTTGTCAGGGCTAACCTACAATGAGCAGTTCTTC. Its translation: CASSLSGLTYNEQFF.

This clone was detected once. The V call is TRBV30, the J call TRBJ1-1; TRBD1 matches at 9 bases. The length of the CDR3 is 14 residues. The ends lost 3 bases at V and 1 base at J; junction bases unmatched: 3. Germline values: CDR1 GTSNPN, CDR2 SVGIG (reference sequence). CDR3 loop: CAWRGQGGNTEAFF. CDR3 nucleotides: TGTGCCTGGAGGGGACAGGGTGGGAACACTGAAGCTTTCTTT.

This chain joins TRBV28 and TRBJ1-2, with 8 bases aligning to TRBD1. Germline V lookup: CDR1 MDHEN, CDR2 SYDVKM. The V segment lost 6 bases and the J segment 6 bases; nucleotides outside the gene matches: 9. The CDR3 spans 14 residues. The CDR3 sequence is CASRRQGRQDGYTF. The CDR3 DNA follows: TGTGCCAGCAGAAGACAGGGGCGCCAAGATGGCTACACCTTC.

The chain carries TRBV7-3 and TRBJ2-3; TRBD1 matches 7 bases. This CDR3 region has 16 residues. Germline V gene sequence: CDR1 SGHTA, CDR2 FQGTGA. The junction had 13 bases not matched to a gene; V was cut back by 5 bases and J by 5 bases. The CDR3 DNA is TGTGCCAGCAGCAAGGGGGCGAGACGGGACCGAGATACGCAGTATTTT. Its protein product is CASSKGARRDRDTQYF.

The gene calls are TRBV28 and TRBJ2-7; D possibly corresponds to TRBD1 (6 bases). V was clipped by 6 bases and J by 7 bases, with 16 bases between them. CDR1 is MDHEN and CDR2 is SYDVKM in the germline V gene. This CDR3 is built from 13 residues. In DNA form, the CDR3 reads TGTGCCAGCAGCCCTCCAGGGGTCGGGGAGCAGTACTTC. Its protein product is CASSPPGVGEQYF.

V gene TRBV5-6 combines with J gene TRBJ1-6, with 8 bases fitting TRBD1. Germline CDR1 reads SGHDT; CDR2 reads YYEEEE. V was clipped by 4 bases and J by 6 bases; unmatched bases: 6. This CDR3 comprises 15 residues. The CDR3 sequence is CASSLGQGLNSPLHF. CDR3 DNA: TGTGCCAGCAGCCTAGGACAGGGACTTAATTCACCCCTCCACTTT.

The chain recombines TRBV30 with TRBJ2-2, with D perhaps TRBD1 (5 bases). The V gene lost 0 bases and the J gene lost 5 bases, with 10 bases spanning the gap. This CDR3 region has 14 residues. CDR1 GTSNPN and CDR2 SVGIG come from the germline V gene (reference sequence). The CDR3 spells CAWSVVSGTGELFF. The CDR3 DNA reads TGTGCCTGGAGTGTTGTGTCAGGGACCGGGGAGCTGTTTTTT.

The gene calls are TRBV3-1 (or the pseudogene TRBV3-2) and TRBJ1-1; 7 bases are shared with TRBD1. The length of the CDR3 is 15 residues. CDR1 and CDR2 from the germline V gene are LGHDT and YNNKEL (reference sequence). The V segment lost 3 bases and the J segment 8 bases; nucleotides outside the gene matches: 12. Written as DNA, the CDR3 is TGTGCCAGCAGCCAGGGGCAGGGGGGTAGGGGCGAAGCTTTCTTT. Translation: CASSQGQGGRGEAFF.

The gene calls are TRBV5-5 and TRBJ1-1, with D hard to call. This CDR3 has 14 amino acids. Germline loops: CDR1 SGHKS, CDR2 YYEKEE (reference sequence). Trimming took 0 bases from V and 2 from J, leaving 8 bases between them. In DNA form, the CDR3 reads TGTGCCAGCAGCTTGGTAGTCACCAACACTGAAGCTTTCTTT. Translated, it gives CASSLVVTNTEAFF.

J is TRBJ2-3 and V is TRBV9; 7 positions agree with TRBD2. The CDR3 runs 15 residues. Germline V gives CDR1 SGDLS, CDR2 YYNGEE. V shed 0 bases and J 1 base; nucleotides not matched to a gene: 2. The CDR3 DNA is TGTGCCAGCAGCGTAGGCGGGGGTGGCACAGATACGCAGTATTTT. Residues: CASSVGGGGTDTQYF.

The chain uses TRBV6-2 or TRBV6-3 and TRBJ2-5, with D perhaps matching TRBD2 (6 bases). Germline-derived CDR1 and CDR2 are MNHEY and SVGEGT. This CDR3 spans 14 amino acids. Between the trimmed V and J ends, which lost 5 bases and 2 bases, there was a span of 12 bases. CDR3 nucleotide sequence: TGTGCCAGCAGTGGCTGGGGGGATCAAGAGACCCAGTACTTC. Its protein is CASSGWGDQETQYF.

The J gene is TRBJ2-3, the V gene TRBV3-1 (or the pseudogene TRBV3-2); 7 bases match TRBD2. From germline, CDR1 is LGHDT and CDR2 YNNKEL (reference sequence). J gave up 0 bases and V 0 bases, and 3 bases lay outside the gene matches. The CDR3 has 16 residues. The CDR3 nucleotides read TGTGCCAGCAGCCAAGATCTAGCGGCTAGCACAGATACGCAGTATTTT. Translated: CASSQDLAASTDTQYF.

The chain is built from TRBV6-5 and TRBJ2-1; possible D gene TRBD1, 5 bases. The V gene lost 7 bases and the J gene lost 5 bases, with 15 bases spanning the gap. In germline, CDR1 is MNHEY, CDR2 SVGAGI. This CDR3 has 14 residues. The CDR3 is CASIKTQGNNEQFF. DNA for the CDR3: TGTGCCAGCATCAAGACTCAGGGTAACAATGAGCAGTTCTTC.

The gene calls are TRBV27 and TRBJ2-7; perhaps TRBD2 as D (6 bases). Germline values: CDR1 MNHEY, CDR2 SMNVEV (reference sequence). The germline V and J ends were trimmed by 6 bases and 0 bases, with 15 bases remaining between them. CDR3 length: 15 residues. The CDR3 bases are TGTGCCAGCAGCCTGCGGGGAGTGAGCTCCTACGAGCAGTACTTC. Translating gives CASSLRGVSSYEQYF.